This T cell receptor beta chain is from a study of early T cells in non-severe SARS-CoV-2 infection. Study as a whole: Sequencing of unsorted whole blood was done on bulk RNA, leaving chains unpaired. Findings and limits, study-wide: The matching step, a VDJdb search, favored anti-spike CD8 responses and missed private and CD4 specificities.

The TCR library protocol attached unique molecular identifiers to the individual cDNA molecules. MiXCR, applied by TCRdb to the 5' RACE reads, yields one record per CDR3 protein. The sample yields about 85,000 distinct CDR3 sequences, about 15% seen once. The CDR3 consists of 13 residues. V lost 6 bases and J lost 4, with 15 bases in between. CDR1 and CDR2 (germline): DFQATT, SNEGSKA (reference sequence). This clonotype came up a few times. The antigen remains undetermined. This sequence was found in an adult who was a healthcare worker with PCR-confirmed SARS-CoV-2 infection or an uninfected control (not recorded which). The sample taken for sequencing was whole blood. J is TRBJ2-5 and V is TRBV20-1; no definite D call. The CDR3 protein is CSAHGPLVETQYF. The CDR3 DNA reads as TGCAGTGCCCACGGGCCCCTCGTAGAGACCCAGTACTTC.